Listed below are T cell receptor beta chains from one sample, sequenced in a study of blood T cells in healthy people across ages. TCRdb used MiXCR to reprocess the 5' RACE reads, holding one entry per CDR3 protein. Here the sample spans over a million distinct CDR3 sequences, 59% being singletons. The material sequenced was blood. These receptors were taken from a man aged 18-30 years in good health. CDR3s include the opening cysteine and the closing phenylalanine or tryptophan. The order of the fields is V gene, clone size, J gene, D gene, CDR3 protein, CDR3 DNA. D genes are given only for firm matches. Clone size is not always given. Where it is, it says once, few, many or a class for expanded clones.

V gene: TRBV3-1
clone size: -
J gene: TRBJ2-5
D gene: -
CDR3 protein: CASSQRLGLTTQYF
CDR3 DNA: TGTGCCAGCAGCCAAAGATTGGGACTGACTACCCAGTACTTC

V gene: TRBV29-1
clone size: -
J gene: TRBJ1-2
D gene: TRBD1
CDR3 protein: CSVGDSGSNYGYTF
CDR3 DNA: TGCAGCGTTGGGGACAGTGGTTCGAACTATGGCTACACCTTC

V gene: TRBV29-1
clone size: -
J gene: TRBJ2-3
D gene: TRBD2
CDR3 protein: CSVEVGGFTDTQYF
CDR3 DNA: TGCAGCGTTGAAGTGGGGGGGTTCACAGATACGCAGTATTTT

V gene: TRBV3-1
clone size: -
J gene: TRBJ2-7
D gene: -
CDR3 protein: CASSQDPGMRSYEQYF
CDR3 DNA: TGTGCCAGCAGCCAAGATCCTGGTATGAGGTCCTACGAGCAGTACTTC

V gene: TRBV5-1
clone size: -
J gene: TRBJ2-1
D gene: -
CDR3 protein: CASSGRVDNEQFF
CDR3 DNA: TGCGCCAGCAGCGGCAGGGTTGACAATGAGCAGTTCTTC

V gene: TRBV4-1
clone size: few
J gene: TRBJ1-5
D gene: -
CDR3 protein: CASSQGAGYNQPQHF
CDR3 DNA: TGCGCCAGCAGCCAAGGGGCAGGATACAATCAGCCCCAGCATTTT

V gene: TRBV6-5
clone size: -
J gene: TRBJ2-7
D gene: TRBD2
CDR3 protein: CASRPRLAGEFNEQYF
CDR3 DNA: TGTGCCAGCAGACCGCGACTAGCGGGAGAGTTCAATGAGCAGTACTTC

V gene: TRBV4-1
clone size: -
J gene: TRBJ1-2
D gene: TRBD1
CDR3 protein: CASSPPGTVLYGGYGYTF
CDR3 DNA: TGCGCCAGCAGCCCCCCCGGGACAGTCCTGTATGGGGGATATGGCTACACCTTC

V gene: TRBV25-1
clone size: -
J gene: TRBJ2-7
D gene: TRBD2
CDR3 protein: CASSELGTSGYEQYF
CDR3 DNA: TGTGCCAGCAGTGAATTGGGGACTAGCGGCTACGAGCAGTACTTC

V gene: TRBV20-1
clone size: -
J gene: TRBJ2-5
D gene: TRBD1
CDR3 protein: CSARGQGQTQYF
CDR3 DNA: TGCAGTGCTAGGGGACAGGGACAGACCCAGTACTTC

V gene: TRBV29-1
clone size: few
J gene: TRBJ2-1
D gene: -
CDR3 protein: CSVLGESSYNEQFF
CDR3 DNA: TGCAGCGTTCTTGGAGAAAGCTCCTACAATGAGCAGTTCTTC

V gene: TRBV12-3/TRBV12-4
clone size: -
J gene: TRBJ2-1
D gene: TRBD2
CDR3 protein: CASTLAFSTSGSCNEQFF
CDR3 DNA: TGTGCCAGCACCCTCGCGTTTTCGACTAGCGGATCCTGCAATGAGCAGTTCTTC

V gene: TRBV21-1
clone size: -
J gene: TRBJ2-7
D gene: -
CDR3 protein: CASSKDSVAHEQYF
CDR3 DNA: TGTGCCAGCAGCAAGGACAGCGTTGCCCACGAGCAGTACTTC

V gene: TRBV4-1
clone size: few
J gene: TRBJ2-7
D gene: TRBD1
CDR3 protein: CASRTRTGSYEQYF
CDR3 DNA: TGCGCCAGCAGAACTAGGACAGGTTCCTACGAGCAGTACTTC

V gene: TRBV6-6
clone size: once
J gene: TRBJ2-7
D gene: TRBD1
CDR3 protein: CASSPTFGTASYEQYF
CDR3 DNA: TGTGCCAGCAGTCCCACCTTCGGGACAGCCTCCTACGAGCAGTACTTC

V gene: TRBV10-3
clone size: few
J gene: TRBJ1-5
D gene: -
CDR3 protein: CAISESGQPQHF
CDR3 DNA: TGTGCCATCAGTGAGTCGGGACAGCCCCAGCATTTT

V gene: TRBV9
clone size: few
J gene: TRBJ2-4
D gene: TRBD2
CDR3 protein: CASSVGAAGDAYF
CDR3 DNA: TGTGCCAGCAGCGTAGGGGCAGCGGGAGACGCGTACTTC

V gene: TRBV4-1
clone size: -
J gene: TRBJ1-1
D gene: -
CDR3 protein: CASSQDIRYTEAFF
CDR3 DNA: TGCGCCAGCAGCCAAGATATCAGATACACTGAAGCTTTCTTT

V gene: TRBV4-1
clone size: -
J gene: TRBJ2-7
D gene: -
CDR3 protein: CASSQDPTVGGSPYEQYF
CDR3 DNA: TGCGCCAGCAGCCAAGATCCAACAGTCGGGGGATCTCCCTACGAGCAGTACTTC

V gene: TRBV27
clone size: few
J gene: TRBJ2-7
D gene: TRBD2
CDR3 protein: CASSSSGLAGVYSYEQYF
CDR3 DNA: TGTGCCAGCAGTTCCTCGGGACTAGCGGGGGTCTACTCCTACGAGCAGTACTTC

V gene: TRBV12-3/TRBV12-4
clone size: -
J gene: TRBJ2-1
D gene: TRBD1
CDR3 protein: CASSLRPRDRGSEQFF
CDR3 DNA: TGTGCCAGCAGCCTCCGACCCCGGGACAGGGGTTCTGAGCAGTTCTTC

V gene: TRBV4-1
clone size: -
J gene: TRBJ1-2
D gene: -
CDR3 protein: CASSREGMDYGYTF
CDR3 DNA: TGCGCCAGCAGCCGAGAGGGGATGGACTATGGCTACACCTTC

V gene: TRBV11-2
clone size: -
J gene: TRBJ2-7
D gene: TRBD2
CDR3 protein: CASSQTSRSSYEQYF
CDR3 DNA: TGTGCCAGCAGTCAGACTAGCCGCAGCTCCTACGAGCAGTACTTC

V gene: TRBV29-1
clone size: -
J gene: TRBJ2-7
D gene: -
CDR3 protein: CSVEDRRRGPYEQYF
CDR3 DNA: TGCAGCGTTGAAGATCGTCGTAGGGGCCCGTACGAGCAGTACTTC

V gene: TRBV7-2
clone size: few
J gene: TRBJ2-1
D gene: -
CDR3 protein: CASSLGGYSYNEQFF
CDR3 DNA: TGTGCCAGCAGCTTAGGGGGTTACTCCTACAATGAGCAGTTCTTC

V gene: TRBV29-1
clone size: -
J gene: TRBJ2-7
D gene: TRBD1
CDR3 protein: CSVSDRAYEQYF
CDR3 DNA: TGCAGCGTTAGCGACAGGGCCTACGAGCAGTACTTC

V gene: TRBV15
clone size: -
J gene: TRBJ1-6
D gene: TRBD1
CDR3 protein: CATSRWDRARGPLHF
CDR3 DNA: TGTGCCACCAGCAGATGGGACAGGGCAAGAGGACCCCTCCACTTT

V gene: TRBV2
clone size: -
J gene: TRBJ2-5
D gene: -
CDR3 protein: CASSERGNTLETQYF
CDR3 DNA: TGTGCCAGCAGTGAGAGGGGGAACACGTTGGAGACCCAGTACTTC

V gene: TRBV6-1
clone size: -
J gene: TRBJ2-7
D gene: TRBD1
CDR3 protein: CASSGTFGTGGYEQYF
CDR3 DNA: TGTGCCAGCAGTGGGACCTTTGGGACAGGGGGGTACGAGCAGTACTTC

V gene: TRBV18
clone size: -
J gene: TRBJ2-5
D gene: TRBD2
CDR3 protein: CASSPNLAGGVDETQYF
CDR3 DNA: TGTGCCAGCTCACCAAATCTAGCGGGGGGGGTCGACGAGACCCAGTACTTC

V gene: TRBV4-2
clone size: -
J gene: TRBJ1-4
D gene: -
CDR3 protein: CASSHPEGTGEKLFF
CDR3 DNA: TGTGCCAGCAGCCATCCTGAGGGCACGGGTGAAAAACTGTTTTTT

V gene: TRBV4-3
clone size: -
J gene: TRBJ2-3
D gene: -
CDR3 protein: CASSQERDGTDTQYF
CDR3 DNA: TGCGCCAGCAGCCAAGAAAGGGACGGCACAGATACGCAGTATTTT

V gene: TRBV27
clone size: -
J gene: TRBJ2-1
D gene: -
CDR3 protein: CASSLSRAGESPQTYNEQFF
CDR3 DNA: TGTGCCAGCAGTTTATCGAGGGCAGGGGAAAGCCCCCAGACCTACAATGAGCAGTTCTTC

V gene: TRBV2
clone size: -
J gene: TRBJ2-1
D gene: -
CDR3 protein: CASRETIGSYNEQFF
CDR3 DNA: TGTGCCAGCAGGGAAACTATAGGCTCCTACAATGAGCAGTTCTTC

V gene: TRBV29-1
clone size: few
J gene: TRBJ2-1
D gene: -
CDR3 protein: CSVEEAAGASEQFF
CDR3 DNA: TGCAGCGTTGAAGAAGCTGCGGGGGCGAGTGAGCAGTTCTTC

V gene: TRBV5-1
clone size: once
J gene: TRBJ2-1
D gene: -
CDR3 protein: CASRDDLSSYNEQFF
CDR3 DNA: TGCGCCAGCAGGGACGACCTCAGCTCCTACAATGAGCAGTTCTTC

V gene: TRBV27
clone size: -
J gene: TRBJ2-1
D gene: TRBD2
CDR3 protein: CASSLKLAGGSYNEQFF
CDR3 DNA: TGTGCCAGCAGTTTAAAGCTAGCGGGGGGCTCCTACAATGAGCAGTTCTTC

V gene: TRBV4-1
clone size: -
J gene: TRBJ1-2
D gene: -
CDR3 protein: CASSQAYKLNYGYTF
CDR3 DNA: TGCGCCAGCAGCCAAGCGTACAAATTGAACTATGGCTACACCTTC

V gene: TRBV2
clone size: -
J gene: TRBJ2-1
D gene: -
CDR3 protein: CASTEGPRNEQFF
CDR3 DNA: TGTGCCAGCACCGAGGGTCCGCGGAATGAGCAGTTCTTC

V gene: TRBV9
clone size: -
J gene: TRBJ2-3
D gene: -
CDR3 protein: CASSVASAHTQYF
CDR3 DNA: TGTGCCAGCAGCGTAGCTTCCGCGCATACGCAGTATTTT

V gene: TRBV7-9
clone size: few
J gene: TRBJ1-1
D gene: TRBD1
CDR3 protein: CASRTGGRDTEAFF
CDR3 DNA: TGTGCCAGCAGGACAGGGGGTAGGGACACTGAAGCTTTCTTT

V gene: TRBV4-2
clone size: -
J gene: TRBJ2-7
D gene: -
CDR3 protein: CASSPGSRDYEQYF
CDR3 DNA: TGTGCCAGCAGCCCCGGGAGCCGGGACTACGAGCAGTACTTC

V gene: TRBV19
clone size: -
J gene: TRBJ1-5
D gene: -
CDR3 protein: CASRGSGKEHSNQPQHF
CDR3 DNA: TGTGCCAGTAGGGGTTCGGGTAAGGAACATAGCAATCAGCCCCAGCATTTT

V gene: TRBV6-6
clone size: -
J gene: TRBJ1-2
D gene: -
CDR3 protein: CASTHLGTGYTF
CDR3 DNA: TGTGCCAGCACCCACCTGGGGACAGGCTACACCTTC

V gene: TRBV7-9
clone size: -
J gene: TRBJ1-1
D gene: -
CDR3 protein: CASSYEPFSAAFF
CDR3 DNA: TGTGCCAGCAGTTATGAGCCTTTTTCGGCAGCTTTCTTT

V gene: TRBV5-1
clone size: -
J gene: TRBJ1-2
D gene: TRBD1
CDR3 protein: CASSLVPRGSNGYTF
CDR3 DNA: TGCGCCAGCAGCTTGGTGCCCAGGGGGAGCAATGGCTACACCTTC